The sequence of this T cell receptor (beta chain) was determined in a study of blood T cell repertoires in COVID-19. Across the study: PBMCs, B-cell-depleted T cells, or T cells provided the cDNA or gDNA that made up the material.

Recruits, aged about 18 to 89 years, lived in some 25 US areas. The CDR3 has 14 residues. Germline V lookup: CDR1 MNHEY, CDR2 SVGAGI. V lost 7 bases and J lost 2, with 15 bases in between. Sequencing used immunoSEQ multiplex PCR; TCRdb keeps in-frame clones, though not all of them. The table has roughly 160,000 clones, roughly 80% seen once. The source is a middle-aged woman with acute COVID-19. What was sequenced was PBMCs or T cells enriched from blood (not recorded which). V usage is TRBV6-5 and J usage is TRBJ2-7; weak D call: TRBD2 (5 bases). The CDR3 bases are TGTGCCAGCACTGCCCAACGGGGAACCTACGAGCAGTACTTC. Translating gives CASTAQRGTYEQYF.